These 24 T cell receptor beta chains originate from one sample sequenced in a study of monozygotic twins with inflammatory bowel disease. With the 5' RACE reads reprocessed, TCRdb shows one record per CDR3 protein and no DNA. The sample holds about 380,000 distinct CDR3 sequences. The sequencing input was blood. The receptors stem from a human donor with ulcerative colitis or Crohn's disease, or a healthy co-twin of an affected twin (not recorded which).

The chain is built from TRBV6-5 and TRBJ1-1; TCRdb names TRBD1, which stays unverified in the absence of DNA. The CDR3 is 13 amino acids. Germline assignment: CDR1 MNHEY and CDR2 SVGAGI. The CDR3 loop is CASSQGVDTEAFF.

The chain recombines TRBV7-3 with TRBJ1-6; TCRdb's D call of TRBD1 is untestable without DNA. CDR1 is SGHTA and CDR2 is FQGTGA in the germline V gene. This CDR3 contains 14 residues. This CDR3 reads CASSSGGGNSPLHF.

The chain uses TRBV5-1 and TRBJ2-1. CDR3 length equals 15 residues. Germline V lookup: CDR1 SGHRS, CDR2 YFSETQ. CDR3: CASSSEGLPYNEQFF.

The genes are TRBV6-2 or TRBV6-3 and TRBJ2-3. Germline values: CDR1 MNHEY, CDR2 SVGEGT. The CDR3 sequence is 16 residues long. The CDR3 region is CASSRPTNHLTDTQYF.

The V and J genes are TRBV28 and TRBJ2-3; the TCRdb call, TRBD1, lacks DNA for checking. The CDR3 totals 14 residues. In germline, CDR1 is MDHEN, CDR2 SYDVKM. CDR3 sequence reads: CASRDRGKTDTQYF.

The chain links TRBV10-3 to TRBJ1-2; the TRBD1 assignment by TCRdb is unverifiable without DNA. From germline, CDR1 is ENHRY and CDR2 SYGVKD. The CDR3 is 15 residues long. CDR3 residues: CAISKSGTGGYGYTF.

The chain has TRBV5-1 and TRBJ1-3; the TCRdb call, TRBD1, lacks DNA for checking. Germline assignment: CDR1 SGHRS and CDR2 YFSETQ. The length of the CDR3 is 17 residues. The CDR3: CASSSGTGIYSGNTIYF.

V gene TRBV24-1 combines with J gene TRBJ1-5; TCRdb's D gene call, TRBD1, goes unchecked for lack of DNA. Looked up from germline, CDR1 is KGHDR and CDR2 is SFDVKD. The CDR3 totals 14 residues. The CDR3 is CATADRGPYQPQHF.

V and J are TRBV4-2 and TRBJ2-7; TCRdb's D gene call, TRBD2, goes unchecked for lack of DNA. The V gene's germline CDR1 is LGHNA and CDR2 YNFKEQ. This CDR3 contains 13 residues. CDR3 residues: CASSQGPAYEQYF.

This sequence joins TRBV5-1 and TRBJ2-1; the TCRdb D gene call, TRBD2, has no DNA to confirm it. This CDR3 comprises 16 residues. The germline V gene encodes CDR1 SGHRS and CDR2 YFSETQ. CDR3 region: CASSLDPISSYNEQFF.

The CDR3 reads CSVVGGQGVDEQYF. The V call is TRBV29-1, the J call TRBJ2-7; TCRdb's D call of TRBD1 is untestable without DNA. Germline V lookup: CDR1 SQVTM, CDR2 ANQGSEA. This CDR3 is 14 amino acids long.

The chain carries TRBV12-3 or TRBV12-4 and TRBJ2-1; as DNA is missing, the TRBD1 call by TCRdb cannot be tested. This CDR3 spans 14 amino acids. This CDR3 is CASSSPRDRGEQFF.

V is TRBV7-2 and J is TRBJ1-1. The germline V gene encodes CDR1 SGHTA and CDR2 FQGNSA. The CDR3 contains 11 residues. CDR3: CASSFYGVAFF.

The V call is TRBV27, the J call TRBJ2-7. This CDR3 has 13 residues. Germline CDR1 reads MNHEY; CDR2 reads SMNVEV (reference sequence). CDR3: CASSPQRFYEQYF.

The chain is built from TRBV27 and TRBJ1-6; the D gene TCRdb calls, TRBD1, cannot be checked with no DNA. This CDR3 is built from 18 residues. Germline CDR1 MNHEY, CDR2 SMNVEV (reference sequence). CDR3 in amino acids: CASSFGDPGSNYNSPLHF.

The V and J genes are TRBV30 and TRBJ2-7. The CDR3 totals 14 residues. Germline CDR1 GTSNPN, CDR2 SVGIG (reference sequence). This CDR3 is CAWRVRPSSYEQYF.

The CDR3 sequence: CASSQVTGTTNYGYTF. V usage is TRBV3-1 and J usage is TRBJ1-2; the D call of TRBD1 rests on TCRdb alone, since no DNA is present to check it. The CDR3 runs 16 residues. From germline, CDR1 is LGHDT and CDR2 YNNKEL (reference sequence).

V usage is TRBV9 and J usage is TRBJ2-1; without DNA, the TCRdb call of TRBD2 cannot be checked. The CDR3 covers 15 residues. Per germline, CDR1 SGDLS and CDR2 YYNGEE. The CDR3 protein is CASSVLSGEDNEQFF.

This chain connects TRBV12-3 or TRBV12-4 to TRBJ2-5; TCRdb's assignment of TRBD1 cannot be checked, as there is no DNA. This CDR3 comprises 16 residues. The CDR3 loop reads CASAVGTGGHQETQYF.

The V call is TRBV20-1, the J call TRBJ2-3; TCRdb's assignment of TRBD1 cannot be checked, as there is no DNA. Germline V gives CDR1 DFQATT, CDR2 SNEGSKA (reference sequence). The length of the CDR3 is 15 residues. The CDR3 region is CSARSPGRYTDTQYF.

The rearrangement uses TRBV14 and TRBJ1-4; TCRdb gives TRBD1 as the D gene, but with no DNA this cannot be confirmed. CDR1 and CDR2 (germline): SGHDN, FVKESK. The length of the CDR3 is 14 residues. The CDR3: CASSPTGIREKLFF. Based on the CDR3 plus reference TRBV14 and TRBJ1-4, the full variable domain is EAGVTQFPSHSVIEKGQTVTLRCDPISGHDNLYWYRRVMGKEIKFLLHFVKESKQDESGMPNNRFLAERTGGTYSTLKVQPAELEDSGVYFCASSPTGIREKLFFGSGTQLSVL.

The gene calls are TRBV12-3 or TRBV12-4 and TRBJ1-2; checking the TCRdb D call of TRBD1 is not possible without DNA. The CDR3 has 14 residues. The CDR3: CASSPIGRGYGYTF.

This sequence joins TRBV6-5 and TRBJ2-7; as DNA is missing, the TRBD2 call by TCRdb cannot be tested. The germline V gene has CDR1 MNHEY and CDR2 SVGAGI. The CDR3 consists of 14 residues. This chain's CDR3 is CASSYGRGDYEQYF.

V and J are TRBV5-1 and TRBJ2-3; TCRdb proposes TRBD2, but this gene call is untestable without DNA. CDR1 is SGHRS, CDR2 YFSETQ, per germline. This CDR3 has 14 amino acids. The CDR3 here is CASSTGLSTDTQYF.